This T cell receptor beta chain was captured by sequencing in a study of vaccination and CD4 T cells after COVID-19. Study as a whole: A vaccine, either BNT162b2 or mRNA-1273, was given to participants in two doses. Stimulation used overlapping spike peptides from SARS-CoV-2, HCoV-NL63, HCoV-OC43 and HCoV-229E.

The CDR3 totals 16 residues. The trim removed 4 bases at V and 7 bases at J, leaving 13 bases unmatched. Germline CDR1 is DFQATT and CDR2 is SNEGSKA (reference sequence). General observations from the study: Spike mono-reactivity was found in 304 of 307 vaccine-specific clones from convalescent patients.

This clonotype was observed a few times. Its antigen is still unknown. Cultured CD4+ T-cell DNA underwent Oncomine TCR Beta short-read sequencing. TCRdb reanalysed the PCR reads using MiXCR and keeps one entry per CDR3 protein. The sample has 20,000 to 30,000 distinct CDR3 sequences, about three fifths seen once. Described treatment: approximately 10-day PBMC culture with coronavirus spike peptide pools or control peptides (ViraFEST assay). Sequenced input: CD4+ T cells from blood, cultured in vitro. The gene calls are TRBV20-1 and TRBJ1-2, with 12 positions matching TRBD1. The clonotype was recovered from a human donor who had recovered from COVID-19. The CDR3, as DNA: TGCAGTGCTACGGGACAGGGGGCGATAAGATTTGGTGGCTACACCTTC. Translated, it gives CSATGQGAIRFGGYTF.